This entry concerns a single T cell receptor beta chain. Germline CDR1 is MNHEY and CDR2 is SVGAGI. The CDR3 totals 14 residues. V was trimmed by 6 bases and J by 1 base, leaving 12 bases between them. The data were obtained in a study of blood T cell repertoires in COVID-19. As for the study in general: COVID-19 samples from acute and convalescent phases originated in the United States, Italy and Spain. T cells, B-cell-depleted T cells, or PBMCs supplied cDNA or gDNA.

As handled by the study authors: Reference gene primer amplification gave nucleated cell count estimates. Sequencing was performed with immunoSEQ multiplex PCR; in TCRdb, only in-frame clones are kept and a portion is missing. V and J calls and clone size come straight from that table; D and trimming were deduced from the DNA. The sample lists some 180,000 clones; around 85% were seen once. The rearrangement uses TRBV6-5 and TRBJ1-1; D is possibly TRBD1 (6 bases). The sample taken for sequencing was peripheral blood. The source of this sequence is a woman aged 55-70 years with acute or convalescent COVID-19. The CDR3 DNA follows: TGTGCCAGCAGGCTGACAGGCCAGAACACTGAAGCTTTCTTT. Its translation is CASRLTGQNTEAFF.